The 18 T cell receptor beta chains reported below all come from one sample, sequenced in a study of control samples from healthy donors and cancer patients (dated by TCRdb to 2019 to 2021). To prepare the library, the immunoSEQ multiplex PCR assay was applied. TCRdb provides this immuneACCESS table in a form limited to in-frame rearrangements. Some clones are lacking; in checked studies, under half of them reflect an unresolved V gene, and why the rest are absent is not known. For this sample there are 80,000 or so clones; 85% to 95% appear just once. The ten largest clones capture about 5.6% of the sample. The specimen sequenced was blood. These receptors originate from a woman between 55 and 75 years old in good health.

V gene TRBV24-1 combines with J gene TRBJ2-1; no clear D. The V end was cut by 0 bases, the J end by 5 bases, with 7 bases between. Per the germline V gene, CDR1 is KGHDR and CDR2 is SFDVKD. The CDR3 spans 14 residues. CDR3 nucleotides: TGTGCCACCAGTGATTTGGGGTTCCACAATGAGCAGTTCTTC. Its translation: CATSDLGFHNEQFF.

This chain uses TRBV9 with TRBJ1-6; maybe TRBD1 (5 bases). The ends were cut back, 0 bases at V and 6 bases at J, with 13 bases in the middle. The CDR3 runs 16 residues. Germline CDR1 SGDLS, CDR2 YYNGEE. CDR3 DNA sequence: TGTGCCAGCAGCGTAGACACCCGGACAAGTAATTCACCCCTCCACTTT. Translating gives CASSVDTRTSNSPLHF.

The rearrangement links TRBV28 to TRBJ2-7, with D maybe TRBD1 (6 bases). The CDR3 runs to 13 residues. With 3 bases removed from V and 5 bases from J, the gap between germline ends came to 11 bases. Per the germline V gene, CDR1 is MDHEN and CDR2 is SYDVKM. Here the CDR3 DNA reads TGTGCCAGCAGTTTCGACAGGTCGGACGAGCAGTACTTC. It yields the protein CASSFDRSDEQYF.

The rearrangement joins TRBV28 to TRBJ2-7, with a weak D call TRBD1 (5 bases). CDR1 and CDR2 from the germline V gene are MDHEN and SYDVKM. The ends were cut back, 3 bases at V and 2 bases at J, with 8 bases in the middle. This CDR3 has 13 residues. The CDR3 sequence: CASSFWGPYEQYF. The CDR3 coding sequence is TGTGCCAGCAGTTTTTGGGGCCCCTACGAGCAGTACTTC.

This sequence joins TRBV28 and TRBJ2-7; maybe TRBD1 (6 bases). Trimming pared 6 bases from V and 3 bases from J, leaving 18 bases between. The CDR3 is 15 residues long. CDR1 MDHEN and CDR2 SYDVKM come from the germline V gene. CDR3 nucleotide sequence: TGTGCCAGCAGCCCTCCGACAGGATCCAACTACGAGCAGTACTTC. Protein sequence: CASSPPTGSNYEQYF. Variable domain in full (rest from reference TRBV28 and TRBJ2-7): DVKVTQSSRYLVKRTGEKVFLECVQDMDHENMFWYRQDPGLGLRLIYFSYDVKMKEKGDIPEGYSVSREKKERFSLILESASTNQTSMYLCASSPPTGSNYEQYFGPGTRLTVT.

This chain joins TRBV11-2 and TRBJ2-2; D possibly matches TRBD1 or TRBD2 (5 bases each). V lost 10 bases and J 0 bases, leaving 15 bases between the germline ends. This CDR3 is built from 15 residues. Germline CDR1 reads SGHAT; CDR2 reads FQNNGV. The CDR3 spells CAIPPEGTNTGELFF. The CDR3 nucleotides are TGTGCCATCCCCCCTGAGGGGACGAACACCGGGGAGCTGTTTTTT. Full variable domain (remainder filled in from reference TRBV11-2 and TRBJ2-2): EAGVAQSPRYKIIEKRQSVAFWCNPISGHATLYWYQQILGQGPKLLIQFQNNGVVDDSQLPKDRFSAERLKGVDSTLKIQPAKLEDSAVYLCAIPPEGTNTGELFFGEGSRLTVL.

Concerning this clone: A read error may produce the germline difference seen at one junction end. This chain connects TRBV2 to TRBJ1-2; D uncertain. Germline V gives CDR1 SNHLY, CDR2 FYNNEI. The CDR3 is 11 residues long. The CDR3 coding sequence is TGTGCCAGCAGCGAGACCCCATTCCCCCCATTC. Encoded protein: CASSETPFPPF. Filled out from reference TRBV2 and TRBJ1-2, the complete variable domain reads EPEVTQTPSHQVTQMGQEVILRCVPISNHLYFYWYRQILGQKVEFLVSFYNNEISEKSEIFDDQFSVERPDGSNFTLKIRSTKLEDSAMYFCASSETPFPPFGSGTRLTVV.

The chain carries TRBV7-2 and TRBJ1-6, with D hard to call. Germline V gives CDR1 SGHTA, CDR2 FQGNSA. Trimming removed 0 bases at V and 0 bases at J, with 12 bases between. The CDR3 sequence is 18 residues long. The CDR3 bases are TGTGCCAGCAGCTTAGCTCTTGAAGGGAGCTCCTATAATTCACCCCTCCACTTT. Translation gives CASSLALEGSSYNSPLHF.

The chain combines TRBV5-4 with TRBJ1-6; TRBD1 matches at 10 bases. With V trimmed by 0 bases and J by 10 bases, 7 bases remained unmatched. Germline-derived CDR1 and CDR2 are SGHNT and YYREEE (reference sequence). The CDR3 covers 16 residues. In DNA form, the CDR3 reads TGTGCCAGCAGCTTGGATTTGACAGGGGGCGGGTCACCCCTCCACTTT. Protein product: CASSLDLTGGGSPLHF.

The rearrangement links TRBV3-1 (or the pseudogene TRBV3-2) to TRBJ2-7; maybe TRBD2 (6 bases). V was trimmed by 1 base and J by 2 bases, leaving 12 bases between them. Germline CDR1 reads LGHDT; CDR2 reads YNNKEL (reference sequence). This CDR3 contains 15 residues. The CDR3 bases are TGTGCCAGCAGCCAAGCGAGCGGGCAAGCCTACGAGCAGTACTTC. Residues: CASSQASGQAYEQYF.

This rearrangement joins TRBV2 to TRBJ2-3; D may be TRBD2 (6 bases). This CDR3 contains 14 residues. V was clipped by 6 bases and J by 2 bases, with 12 bases between them. CDR1 is SNHLY, CDR2 FYNNEI, per germline. As DNA, the CDR3 is TGTGCCAGCAGCACGGGAGCGGACACAGATACGCAGTATTTT. It is translated as CASSTGADTDTQYF.

This rearrangement joins TRBV14 to TRBJ2-7; no clear D. Germline assignment: CDR1 SGHDN and CDR2 FVKESK. Trimming took off 1 base at V and 4 bases at J, with 8 bases between the two ends. This CDR3 contains 13 residues. CDR3 loop: CASSQAELYEQYF. CDR3 sequence (DNA): TGTGCCAGCAGCCAAGCCGAACTTTACGAGCAGTACTTC.

The chain carries TRBV28 and TRBJ2-7, with D perhaps matching TRBD2 (5 bases). This CDR3 has 14 residues. Trimming stripped 7 bases from V and 3 bases from J, with 16 bases between. Germline V gene data show CDR1 as MDHEN and CDR2 as SYDVKM. The CDR3 loop is CASTKNWGDYEQYF. Written as DNA, the CDR3 is TGTGCCAGCACCAAAAACTGGGGAGACTACGAGCAGTACTTC.

The rearrangement joins TRBV19 to TRBJ1-1; 7 bases align to TRBD1. Germline-derived CDR1 and CDR2 are LNHDA and SQIVND (reference sequence). The CDR3 length is 14 residues. The V and J ends lost 4 bases and 1 base, in that order; junction bases with no gene match: 3. The CDR3, as DNA: TGTGCCAGTAGTAACAGGGGAACGAACACTGAAGCTTTCTTT. Translated, it gives CASSNRGTNTEAFF.

This chain links TRBV19 with TRBJ1-1; possible D gene TRBD1, 5 bases. Trimming cost V 4 bases and J 1 base, with 7 bases left between them. The CDR3 consists of 13 residues. Germline V gene lookup returns CDR1 LNHDA and CDR2 SQIVND (reference sequence). The CDR3 DNA is TGTGCCAGTAGTACCGGACAGAACACTGAAGCTTTCTTT. Its protein is CASSTGQNTEAFF.

The rearrangement uses TRBV28 and TRBJ1-2; TRBD1 might be the D (5 bases). With 6 bases removed from V and 6 bases from J, the gap between germline ends came to 11 bases. Germline V gene sequence: CDR1 MDHEN, CDR2 SYDVKM. This CDR3 region has 12 residues. Here the CDR3 DNA reads TGTGCCAGCAGGATCAGGGTGGATGGCTACACCTTC. Protein sequence: CASRIRVDGYTF.

This chain joins TRBV10-3 and TRBJ2-5, with 8 nucleotides matching TRBD1. This CDR3 has 15 residues. V dropped 4 bases and J dropped 4; count of bases not matched to a gene: 8. Germline-derived CDR1 and CDR2 are ENHRY and SYGVKD. The CDR3: CAISAGQGNIETQYF. CDR3 bases: TGTGCCATCAGTGCCGGACAGGGTAATATAGAGACCCAGTACTTC.

V and J are TRBV15 and TRBJ2-5; 10 bases are shared with TRBD2. The V gene end was trimmed by 1 base and the J gene end by 2 bases; junction bases not matched to a gene: 4. In germline, CDR1 is LNHNV, CDR2 YYDKDF (reference sequence). The CDR3 consists of 16 residues. The CDR3 bases are TGTGCCACCAGCAGAGCCCGGACTAGCGGACAAGAGACCCAGTACTTC. Its protein is CATSRARTSGQETQYF.